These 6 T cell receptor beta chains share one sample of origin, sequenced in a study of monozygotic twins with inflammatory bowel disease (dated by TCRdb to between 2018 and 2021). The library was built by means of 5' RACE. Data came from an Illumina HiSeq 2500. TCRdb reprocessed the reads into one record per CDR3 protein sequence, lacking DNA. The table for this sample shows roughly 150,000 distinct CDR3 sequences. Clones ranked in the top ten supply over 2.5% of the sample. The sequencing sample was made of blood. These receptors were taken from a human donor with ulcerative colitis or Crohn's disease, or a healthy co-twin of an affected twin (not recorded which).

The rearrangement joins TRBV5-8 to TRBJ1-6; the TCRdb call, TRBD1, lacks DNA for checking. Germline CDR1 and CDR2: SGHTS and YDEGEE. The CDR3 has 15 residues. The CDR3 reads CASSLRTGKNSPLHF.

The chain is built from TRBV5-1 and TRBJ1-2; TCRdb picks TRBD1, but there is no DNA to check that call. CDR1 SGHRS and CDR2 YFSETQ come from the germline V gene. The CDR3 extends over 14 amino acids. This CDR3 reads CASSSDGQVYGYTF. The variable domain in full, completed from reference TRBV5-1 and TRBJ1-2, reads KAGVTQTPRYLIKTRGQQVTLSCSPISGHRSVSWYQQTPGQGLQFLFEYFSETQRNKGNFPGRFSGRQFSNSRSEMNVSTLELGDSALYLCASSSDGQVYGYTFGSGTRLTVV.

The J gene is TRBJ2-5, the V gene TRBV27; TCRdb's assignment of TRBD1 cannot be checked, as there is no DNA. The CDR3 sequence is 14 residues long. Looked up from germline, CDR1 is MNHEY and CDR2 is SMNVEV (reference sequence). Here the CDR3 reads CASSLWGHQETQYF.

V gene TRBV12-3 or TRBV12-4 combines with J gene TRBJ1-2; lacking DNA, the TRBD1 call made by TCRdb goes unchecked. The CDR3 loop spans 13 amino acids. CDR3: CASSRGTEAGYTF.

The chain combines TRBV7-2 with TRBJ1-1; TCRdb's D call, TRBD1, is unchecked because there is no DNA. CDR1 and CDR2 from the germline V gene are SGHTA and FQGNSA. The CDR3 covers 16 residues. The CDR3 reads CASRLLGGQGNTEAFF.

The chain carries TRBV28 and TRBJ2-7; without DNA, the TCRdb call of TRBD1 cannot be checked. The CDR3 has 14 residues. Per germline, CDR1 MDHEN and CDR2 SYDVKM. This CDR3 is CASSPRTGGNEQYF. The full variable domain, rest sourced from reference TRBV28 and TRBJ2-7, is DVKVTQSSRYLVKRTGEKVFLECVQDMDHENMFWYRQDPGLGLRLIYFSYDVKMKEKGDIPEGYSVSREKKERFSLILESASTNQTSMYLCASSPRTGGNEQYFGPGTRLTVT.